This TCR beta chain was sequenced during a study of T-cell reconstitution after alpha-beta-depleted transplantation in children. Study-wide results and caveats: Recipient T cells and thymic progenitors that survived were the source of the high TCRbeta diversity seen at day 60 in some patients. Reported findings indicate that, about two months after transplant, alpha-beta T cells came from several hundred expanded clones, which were derived from non-depleted graft cells. T-cell counts and diversity at one year following transplant were attributed mainly to newly produced T cells.

Unique molecular identifiers tagged the TCRbeta library. TCRdb processed the PCR reads anew with MiXCR; each CDR3 protein has one entry. Among about 300,000 distinct CDR3 sequences listed, around a tenth were seen once. Trimming cost V 3 bases and J 0 bases, with 14 bases left between them. Looked up from germline, CDR1 is SGHAT and CDR2 is FQNNGV. The CDR3 is made up of 16 amino acids. To note about this clonotype: The antigen remains unidentified.

The sequence derives from a boy in the first two years of life with acute myeloid leukemia, due to receive a stem cell transplant. This material consisted of PBMCs, taken before TCRalphabeta/CD19-depleted stem cell transplant. This chain links TRBV11-2 with TRBJ2-5; tentative D call: TRBD1 (5 bases). Here the CDR3 DNA reads TGTGCCAGCAGCTTGGAAAAACAGGCGTACCAAGAGACCCAGTACTTC. This sequence encodes CASSLEKQAYQETQYF.